These 18 T cell receptor beta chains originate from one sample sequenced in a study of blood T cell repertoires in COVID-19. Assay used: immunoSEQ multiplex PCR; TCRdb lists only in-frame clones, some missing. The data show about 220,000 clones, more than 65% seen once. What was sequenced was peripheral blood. All receptors come from a woman aged 25 to 39 who had recovered from COVID-19.

The gene calls are TRBV7-3 and TRBJ2-1; D not certain. CDR3 length equals 15 residues. CDR1 and CDR2 (germline): SGHTA, FQGTGA. Trimming left V 0 bases short and J 7 bases short, with 13 bases between. The CDR3 nucleotides read TGTGCCAGCAGCTTAACGCCTAGTGTGGATAATGAGCAGTTCTTC. Amino acids: CASSLTPSVDNEQFF.

This chain connects TRBV6-5 to TRBJ2-7; 8 bases fit TRBD2. V lost 0 bases, J lost 4 bases, and 5 bases stayed unmatched. Germline V gives CDR1 MNHEY, CDR2 SVGAGI. This CDR3 region has 15 residues. Here the CDR3 reads CASSYSSSGTYEQYF. CDR3 DNA sequence: TGTGCCAGCAGTTACTCGAGTAGCGGGACGTACGAGCAGTACTTC.

This chain links TRBV9 with TRBJ1-1; D unclear. CDR1 SGDLS and CDR2 YYNGEE come from the germline V gene. Deletions cut 4 bases from V and 0 bases from J, with 10 bases between. This CDR3 is built from 14 residues. For the CDR3, the DNA is TGTGCCAGCAGCCCCTCAGTCCTGAACACTGAAGCTTTCTTT. This gives the protein CASSPSVLNTEAFF. The full variable domain, with the rest looked up from reference TRBV9 and TRBJ1-1, is DSGVTQTPKHLITATGQRVTLRCSPRSGDLSVYWYQQSLDQGLQFLIQYYNGEERAKGNILERFSAQQFPDLHSELNLSSLELGDSALYFCASSPSVLNTEAFFGQGTRLTVV.

This sequence joins TRBV6-5 and TRBJ2-7; D unclear. Deletions cut 6 bases from V and 4 bases from J, with 10 bases between. The germline CDR1 and CDR2 sequences are MNHEY and SVGAGI. This CDR3 is built from 12 residues. CDR3 DNA sequence: TGTGCCAGCAGGTCAACGCGGTACGAGCAGTACTTC. This translates into CASRSTRYEQYF.

This clone has a handful of counts. The rearrangement uses TRBV7-8 and TRBJ1-4; D not certain. CDR3 length: 17 amino acids. V was shortened by 4 bases and J by 8 bases, with 23 bases between the two germline ends. The germline V gene encodes CDR1 SGHVS and CDR2 FQNEAQ. The CDR3: CASSSPSLLVSEEKLFF. The CDR3 nucleotides are TGTGCCAGCAGCTCCCCCTCCCTTTTAGTTTCTGAAGAAAAACTGTTTTTT.

The chain employs TRBV6-5 and TRBJ1-3, with 7 bases identical to TRBD1. The V segment lost 5 bases and the J segment 0 bases; nucleotides outside the gene matches: 4. The germline gives CDR1 MNHEY, CDR2 SVGAGI. This CDR3 region has 15 residues. The DNA for the CDR3 is TGTGCCAGCAGTCTCGGGACAGCCTCTGGAAACACCATATATTTT. As protein: CASSLGTASGNTIYF.

The table lists this clone with a few counts. In nucleotides, the CDR3 is TGCGCCAGCAGCTTGCGCGCTGGAGTTGACACCGGGGAGCTGTTTTTT. The encoded protein is CASSLRAGVDTGELFF. This chain joins TRBV5-1 and TRBJ2-2; unclear D gene. The V end lost 1 base, the J end lost 3 bases, and 13 bases lay between the germline ends. The CDR3 is 16 residues long. The germline gives CDR1 SGHRS, CDR2 YFSETQ.

The chain carries TRBV7-9 and TRBJ1-4; TRBD1 is a possible D gene (6 bases). The CDR3 is 14 residues long. V lost 7 bases and J lost 3, with 12 bases in between. Germline CDR1 SEHNR, CDR2 FQNEAQ (reference sequence). CDR3 sequence (DNA): TGTGCCAGCACCGAACGGACAGCTAATGAAAAACTGTTTTTT. This encodes CASTERTANEKLFF.

The chain is built from TRBV6-2 or TRBV6-3 and TRBJ1-2; no clear D gene. The germline gives CDR1 MNHEY, CDR2 SVGEGT. Trimming cost V 2 bases and J 3 bases, with 4 bases left between them. There are 12 residues in the CDR3. For the CDR3, the DNA is TGTGCCAGCAGTTACCAGTACTATGGCTACACCTTC. It yields the protein CASSYQYYGYTF.

This chain links TRBV6-6 with TRBJ2-7; 10 nucleotides match TRBD1. Per germline, CDR1 MNHNY and CDR2 SVGAGI (reference sequence). V lost 5 bases and J lost 4; bases outside the gene matches: 8. This CDR3 spans 15 amino acids. The CDR3 DNA follows: TGTGCCAGCAGTGGCCCGGACAGGGGGAAATACGAGCAGTACTTC. It specifies CASSGPDRGKYEQYF.

The chain joins TRBV7-9 to TRBJ1-1; 7 positions match TRBD1. V shed 3 bases, J shed 1 base, and the junction held 5 bases outside the gene matches. Germline V lookup: CDR1 SEHNR, CDR2 FQNEAQ (reference sequence). This CDR3 is 15 amino acids long. DNA of the CDR3: TGTGCCAGCAGCTTTCGGACAGGCGAGAACACTGAAGCTTTCTTT. This translates into CASSFRTGENTEAFF.

The V gene is TRBV9, the J gene TRBJ2-2, with D maybe TRBD2 (6 bases). CDR1 and CDR2 (germline): SGDLS, YYNGEE. The germline V and J ends were trimmed by 4 bases and 5 bases, with 15 bases remaining between them. The CDR3 has 15 residues. This CDR3 is CASSSRLVRTGELFF. CDR3 in DNA: TGTGCCAGCAGCAGCCGACTAGTTAGGACCGGGGAGCTGTTTTTT.

The rearrangement uses TRBV12-3 or TRBV12-4 and TRBJ2-5; D ambiguous. The length of the CDR3 is 13 residues. Trimming left V 2 bases short and J 4 bases short, with 8 bases between. The chain's CDR3 is CASSLTQLETQYF. In DNA, the CDR3 is TGTGCCAGCAGTTTAACCCAGTTAGAGACCCAGTACTTC.

This chain connects TRBV5-1 to TRBJ1-1; the D is unclear. This CDR3 is built from 15 residues. Deletions cut 1 base from V and 0 bases from J, with 10 bases between. In germline, CDR1 is SGHRS, CDR2 YFSETQ. CDR3 sequence (DNA): TGCGCCAGCAGCTTGATGGAGGGAATGAACACTGAAGCTTTCTTT. It is translated as CASSLMEGMNTEAFF. The full variable domain, completed using reference TRBV5-1 and TRBJ1-1, is KAGVTQTPRYLIKTRGQQVTLSCSPISGHRSVSWYQQTPGQGLQFLFEYFSETQRNKGNFPGRFSGRQFSNSRSEMNVSTLELGDSALYLCASSLMEGMNTEAFFGQGTRLTVV.

The rearrangement joins TRBV3-1 (or the pseudogene TRBV3-2) to TRBJ2-5; 8 bases are shared with TRBD2. Germline assignment: CDR1 LGHDT and CDR2 YNNKEL (reference sequence). V lost 1 base, J lost 5 bases, and 12 bases stayed unmatched. CDR3 size: 17 residues. CDR3 in amino acids: CASSQVSFAGGRETQYF. The CDR3 DNA reads as TGTGCCAGCAGCCAAGTTTCGTTTGCGGGGGGACGGGAGACCCAGTACTTC.

The rearrangement links TRBV7-8 to TRBJ2-1, with 9 nucleotides matching TRBD2. Looked up from germline, CDR1 is SGHVS and CDR2 is FQNEAQ. Trimming took 3 bases from V and 9 from J; bases not matched to a gene: 3. The CDR3 totals 13 residues. As DNA, the CDR3 is TGTGCCAGCAGCTTTGGGACTAGCACTGAGCAGTTCTTC. It specifies CASSFGTSTEQFF. Drawing the rest from reference TRBV7-8 and TRBJ2-1, the complete variable domain is GAGVSQSPRYKVAKRGQDVALRCDPISGHVSLFWYQQALGQGPEFLTYFQNEAQLDKSGLPSDRFFAERPEGSVSTLKIQRTQQEDSAVYLCASSFGTSTEQFFGPGTRLTVL.

The chain uses TRBV28 and TRBJ1-2; the D gene is possibly TRBD1 (5 bases). CDR3 size: 13 residues. V was pared by 5 bases and J by 8 bases, with 15 bases between. The germline V gene encodes CDR1 MDHEN and CDR2 SYDVKM. The CDR3 region has the DNA TGTGCCAGCAGTCCGGGGGGTCTATGGGGCTACACCTTC. Translation: CASSPGGLWGYTF.

This clone occurred a few times. The rearrangement joins TRBV2 to TRBJ2-2; no reliable D call. The length of the CDR3 is 13 residues. The V gene's germline CDR1 is SNHLY and CDR2 FYNNEI. The germline V and J ends were trimmed by 4 bases and 6 bases, with 9 bases remaining between them. CDR3 in amino acids: CASSVERPGELFF. The CDR3 DNA reads as TGTGCCAGCAGTGTAGAGCGTCCCGGGGAGCTGTTTTTT. Full variable domain (outside the CDR3, taken from reference TRBV2 and TRBJ2-2): EPEVTQTPSHQVTQMGQEVILRCVPISNHLYFYWYRQILGQKVEFLVSFYNNEISEKSEIFDDQFSVERPDGSNFTLKIRSTKLEDSAMYFCASSVERPGELFFGEGSRLTVL.